The clone carrying this TCR beta chain turned up a few times. The data were obtained in a study of control samples from healthy donors and cancer patients. The method was immunoSEQ multiplex PCR; TCRdb's version includes in-frame clones alone and lacks a portion of them. The sample lists about 100,000 clones, 70% to 90% occurring once. The CDR3 has 15 amino acids. Germline CDR1 is MGHRA and CDR2 is YSYEKL. The ends were cut back, 4 bases at V and 4 bases at J, with 17 bases in the middle. The rearrangement uses TRBV4-1 and TRBJ2-7; possible D gene TRBD1, 5 bases. This TCR came from a man aged 25-40 years in good health. The sequencing input was blood. CDR3 nucleotide sequence: TGCGCCAGCAGCCCCCAGGCACAGGTTGGATACGAGCAGTACTTC. Protein: CASSPQAQVGYEQYF.